The 9 T cell receptor beta chains below were found in one sample sequenced in a study of cytomegalovirus exposure and HLA in healthy donors. Method: immunoSEQ multiplex PCR; TCRdb's copy keeps in-frame clones and lacks some. This table holds 300,000 or so clones, 70% to 90% found once. The sample comprised PBMCs. These receptors all stem from a man in his thirties or forties in good health and CMV-seronegative.

About this clone: The germline gene is not matched at one end of the junction; a read error may be the cause. The chain employs TRBV5-4 and TRBJ2-1; 10 positions agree with TRBD1. The V gene's germline CDR1 is SGHNT and CDR2 YYREEE (reference sequence). The CDR3 length is 14 residues. Here the CDR3 DNA reads TGCGCCAGCCTGCAAGGGACAGGGGTAGATGAGCAGTTCTTC. Translated, it gives CASLQGTGVDEQFF.

This chain uses TRBV6-6 with TRBJ1-1; TRBD1 matches 10 bases. Germline CDR1 reads MNHNY; CDR2 reads SVGAGI (reference sequence). There are 14 residues in the CDR3. V shed 6 bases and J 5 bases; nucleotides not matched to a gene: 6. This CDR3 is CASRGDRGGTEAFF. The CDR3 DNA reads as TGTGCCAGCAGGGGGGACAGGGGAGGGACTGAAGCTTTCTTT.

The rearrangement links TRBV18 to TRBJ1-2; no reliable D call. Germline-derived CDR1 and CDR2 are KGHSH and LQKENI. This CDR3 is 14 amino acids long. Trimming left V 3 bases short and J 3 bases short, with 11 bases between. CDR3 bases: TGTGCCAGCTCACCCCCGGGGAGCTACTATGGCTACACCTTC. The encoded protein is CASSPPGSYYGYTF.

This sequence joins TRBV4-1 and TRBJ1-2, with TRBD1 as a possible D gene (5 bases). Per germline, CDR1 MGHRA and CDR2 YSYEKL. This CDR3 has 15 amino acids. Between the trimmed V and J ends, which lost 0 bases and 3 bases, there was a span of 11 bases. CDR3 sequence: CASSQDSLGDYGYTF. CDR3 in DNA: TGCGCCAGCAGCCAAGATTCTTTAGGGGACTATGGCTACACCTTC.

Only a few counts were recorded for this clone. The chain uses TRBV7-7 and TRBJ1-4; 9 positions agree with TRBD1. This CDR3 comprises 13 residues. J was trimmed by 7 bases and V by 5 bases; bases with no gene match: 2. Per the germline V gene, CDR1 is SSHAT and CDR2 is FNYEAQ (reference sequence). CDR3 sequence reads: CASSVDRGEKLFF. As DNA, the CDR3 is TGTGCCAGCAGCGTGGACAGGGGTGAAAAACTGTTTTTT.

The chain combines TRBV27 with TRBJ1-2; D possibly corresponds to TRBD1 (6 bases). In germline, CDR1 is MNHEY, CDR2 SMNVEV (reference sequence). CDR3 size: 14 residues. The V and J ends lost 2 bases and 5 bases respectively, with 12 bases between them. In nucleotides, the CDR3 is TGTGCCAGCAGTTTACGGGGGGCGGGGTATGGCTACACCTTC. It specifies CASSLRGAGYGYTF.

The V call is TRBV19, the J call TRBJ2-5; 10 bases fit TRBD2. Germline trimming cut 5 bases from V and 5 bases from J; bases unmatched to any gene: 2. Germline-derived CDR1 and CDR2 are LNHDA and SQIVND (reference sequence). This CDR3 comprises 13 residues. The CDR3 protein is CASSVSGGETQYF. CDR3 sequence (DNA): TGTGCCAGTAGTGTTAGCGGGGGGGAGACCCAGTACTTC.

The J gene is TRBJ1-1, the V gene TRBV2, with D maybe TRBD1 (6 bases). From germline, CDR1 is SNHLY and CDR2 FYNNEI. Trimming cost V 7 bases and J 1 base, with 16 bases left between them. CDR3 length equals 15 residues. As DNA, the CDR3 is TGTGCCAGCACCGAGCAGGCCAGGGGGAACACTGAAGCTTTCTTT. Protein product: CASTEQARGNTEAFF.

The chain employs TRBV6-5 and TRBJ2-2; D is possibly TRBD1 (6 bases). CDR1 and CDR2 (germline): MNHEY, SVGAGI. The V end was cut by 6 bases, the J end by 4 bases, with 12 bases between. The CDR3 has 14 amino acids. The CDR3 here is CASSPGHATGELFF. For the CDR3, the DNA is TGTGCCAGCAGCCCGGGACATGCCACCGGGGAGCTGTTTTTT.